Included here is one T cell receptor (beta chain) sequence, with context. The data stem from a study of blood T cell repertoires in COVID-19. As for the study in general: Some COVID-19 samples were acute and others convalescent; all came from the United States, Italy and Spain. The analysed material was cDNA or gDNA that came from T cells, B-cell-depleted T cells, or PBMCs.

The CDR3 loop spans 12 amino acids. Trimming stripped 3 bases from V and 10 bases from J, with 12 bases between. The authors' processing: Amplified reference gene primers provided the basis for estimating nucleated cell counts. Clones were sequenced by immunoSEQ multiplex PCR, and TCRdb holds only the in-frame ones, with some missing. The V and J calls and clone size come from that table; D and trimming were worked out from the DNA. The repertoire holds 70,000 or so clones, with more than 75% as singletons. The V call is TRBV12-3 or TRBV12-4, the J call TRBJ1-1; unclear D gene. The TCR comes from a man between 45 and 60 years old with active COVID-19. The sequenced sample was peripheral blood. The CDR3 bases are TGTGCCAGCAGTTTCCGTGAGGGAATAGCTTTCTTT. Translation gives CASSFREGIAFF.